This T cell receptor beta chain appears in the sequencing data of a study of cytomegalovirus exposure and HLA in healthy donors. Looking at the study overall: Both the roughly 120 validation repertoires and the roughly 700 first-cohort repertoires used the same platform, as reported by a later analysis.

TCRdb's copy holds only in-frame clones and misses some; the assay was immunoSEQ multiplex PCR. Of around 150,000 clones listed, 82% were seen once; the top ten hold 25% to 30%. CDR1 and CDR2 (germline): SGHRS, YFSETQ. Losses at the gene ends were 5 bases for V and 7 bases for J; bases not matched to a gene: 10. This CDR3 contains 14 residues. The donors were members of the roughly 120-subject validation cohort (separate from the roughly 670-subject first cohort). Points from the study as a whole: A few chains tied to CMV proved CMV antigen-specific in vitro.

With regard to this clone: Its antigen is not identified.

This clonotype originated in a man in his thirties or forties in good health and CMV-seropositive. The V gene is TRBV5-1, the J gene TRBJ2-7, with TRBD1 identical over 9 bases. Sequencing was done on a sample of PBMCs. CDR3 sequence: CASRWDRAASEQYF. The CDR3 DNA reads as TGCGCCAGCAGATGGGACAGGGCCGCTTCGGAGCAGTACTTC.